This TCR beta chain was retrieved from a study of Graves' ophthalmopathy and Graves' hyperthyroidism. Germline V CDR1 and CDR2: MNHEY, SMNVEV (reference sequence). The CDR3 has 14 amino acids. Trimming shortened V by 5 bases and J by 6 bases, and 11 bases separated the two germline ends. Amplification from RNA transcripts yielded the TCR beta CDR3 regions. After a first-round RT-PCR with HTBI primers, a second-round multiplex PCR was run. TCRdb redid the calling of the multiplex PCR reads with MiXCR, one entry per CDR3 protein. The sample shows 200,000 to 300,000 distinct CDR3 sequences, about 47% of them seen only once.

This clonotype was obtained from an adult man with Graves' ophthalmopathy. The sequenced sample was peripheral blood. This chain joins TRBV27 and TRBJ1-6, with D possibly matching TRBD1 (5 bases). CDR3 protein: CASSPLGTNSPLHF. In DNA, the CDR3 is TGTGCCAGCAGTCCCTTGGGGACTAATTCACCCCTCCACTTT.